This passage covers 7 T cell receptor beta chains from one sample sequenced in a study of blood T cell repertoires in COVID-19. TCRdb's copy holds only in-frame clones and misses some; the assay was immunoSEQ multiplex PCR. The sample includes around 390,000 clones, approximately 90% of them seen just once. Sequencing used PBMCs or T cells enriched from blood (not recorded which). The source of these receptors is a woman between 45 and 60 years old who had recovered from COVID-19.

The V call is TRBV3-1 (or the pseudogene TRBV3-2), the J call TRBJ1-1, with D perhaps matching TRBD1 (6 bases). The germline V and J ends were trimmed by 5 bases and 4 bases, with 14 bases remaining between them. Germline V gives CDR1 LGHDT, CDR2 YNNKEL (reference sequence). This CDR3 has 14 residues. The CDR3 protein is CASSFHREGTEAFF. In DNA, the CDR3 is TGTGCCAGCAGCTTCCACAGGGAGGGCACTGAAGCTTTCTTT.

This clone has only one observation. The chain couples TRBV7-2 to TRBJ1-2; D gene ambiguous. V lost 2 bases, J lost 4 bases, and 14 bases lay in between. CDR3 length equals 15 residues. Germline-derived CDR1 and CDR2 are SGHTA and FQGNSA. The CDR3 coding sequence is TGTGCCAGCAGCTTACAACAGCCGCTCATCTATGGCTACACCTTC. This gives the protein CASSLQQPLIYGYTF.

The chain employs TRBV7-3 and TRBJ2-3, with a possible D match to TRBD2 (5 bases). V was trimmed by 1 base and J by 5 bases, leaving 16 bases between them. Germline V gene data show CDR1 as SGHTA and CDR2 as FQGTGA. This CDR3 contains 16 residues. CDR3 sequence (DNA): TGTGCCAGCAGCTTAAATCCGGGATCCCGCGTAGATACGCAGTATTTT. Its protein is CASSLNPGSRVDTQYF.

The chain has TRBV4-1 and TRBJ2-5; 7 nucleotides match TRBD1. The CDR3 extends over 16 amino acids. The V segment lost 2 bases and the J segment 2 bases; nucleotides outside the gene matches: 8. CDR1 is MGHRA, CDR2 YSYEKL, per germline. CDR3 DNA sequence: TGCGCCAGCAGCCAACCCGTCCGGGACAGTCAAGAGACCCAGTACTTC. It codes for CASSQPVRDSQETQYF.

The chain employs TRBV27 and TRBJ1-6; 7 positions agree with TRBD1. J was trimmed by 8 bases and V by 6 bases; bases with no gene match: 16. The CDR3 sequence is 17 residues long. Germline V CDR1 and CDR2: MNHEY, SMNVEV (reference sequence). The CDR3 here is CASRIGGSGTADSPLHF. The DNA for the CDR3 is TGTGCCAGCAGGATTGGGGGATCCGGGACAGCGGATTCACCCCTCCACTTT.

CDR3 nucleotide sequence: TGTGCCAGCAGTGAAGCCAGGGGACAGGACCACGAGCAGTACTTC. It codes for CASSEARGQDHEQYF. The chain joins TRBV2 to TRBJ2-7; 8 positions match TRBD1. Germline values: CDR1 SNHLY, CDR2 FYNNEI. The CDR3 is 15 amino acids. The V segment lost 0 bases and the J segment 5 bases; nucleotides outside the gene matches: 6.

This chain connects TRBV18 to TRBJ1-6; D gene uncertain. The CDR3 is 16 amino acids. Trimming removed 2 bases from V and 6 bases from J, with 14 bases in between. Germline V gene sequence: CDR1 KGHSH, CDR2 LQKENI. The CDR3, as DNA: TGTGCCAGCTCACCAACAGCTACAGCCATTAATTCACCCCTCCACTTT. Protein sequence: CASSPTATAINSPLHF. The whole variable domain, remainder taken from reference TRBV18 and TRBJ1-6, is NAGVMQNPRHLVRRRGQEARLRCSPMKGHSHVYWYRQLPEEGLKFMVYLQKENIIDESGMPKERFSAEFPKEGPSILRIQQVVRGDSAAYFCASSPTATAINSPLHFGNGTRLTVT.